This TCR beta chain is from a study of post-analysis software for immune sequencing data (dated by TCRdb to about 2015). Context from the whole study: The recorded disease courses included relapsing-remitting, secondary progressive and progressive-relapsing multiple sclerosis, and some patients had no subtype annotation. Patient repertoires were compared against 11 previously published healthy control repertoires from donors aged roughly 6 to 27 years. A subset of samples was prepared in parallel using single-end sample barcoding, then pooled and co-amplified after Illumina adapter ligation. Points the paper makes about the study in general: The control group was slightly older than the multiple sclerosis patient group. Four or five TRBV segments, including TRBV5-6, TRBV5-1 and TRBV20-1, were significantly more frequent in patients than controls. When samples were clustered directly using the F measure, samples prepared in the same batch co-clustered strongly, which prompted a batch-effect correction. Significantly lower normalized Chao1 diversity was found in multiple sclerosis patients than in controls, suggesting substantial peripheral T-cell clonal expansion.

The germline V gene sets CDR1 to LGHNT and CDR2 to FRNRAP. The CDR3 runs 16 residues from the cysteine to the phenylalanine. The sequence is cut down to CDR3 DNA, 48 bases in frame from base 1. V is cut by 5 bases and J by 0 bases, and the space between the germline ends is 16 bases. TCR beta repertoires were profiled from peripheral blood of roughly 13 young patients with multiple sclerosis to demonstrate the VDJtools post-analysis software. The patients with multiple sclerosis were children and adolescents between roughly 6 and 17 years of age. This clonotype was observed a few times. Its antigen is still unknown. No much larger clonotype is one base removed from it; base qualities were not supplied. Library method: PCR. The instrument was an Illumina HiSeq 2500. To reduce PCR and sequencing biases, unique molecular identifiers were incorporated into the TCR beta cDNA libraries. Every 1 to 10 million input T cells yielded about 500,000 cDNA molecules, meaning each molecule approximated one T cell. The same protocol used for the earlier healthy control dataset was applied to prepare and sequence the patient libraries. Within a given batch, samples were prepared together, multiplexed and sequenced on the same HiSeq lane. On the study's bioinformatics: MIGEC handled the raw barcoded reads, throwing out single-read molecular identifier groups before consensus assembly and CDR3 extraction. Clonotype tables were post-analysed with VDJtools, normalizing diversity by down-sampling all datasets to the smallest sample size. Repertoire overlap clustering matched CDR3 amino acid but not nucleotide sequences to correct batch-related cross-sample contamination. The raw public data were reprocessed by TCRdb itself: fastp quality trimming at Q25, MiXCR clonotype calling, in-frame beta chains only. Each CDR3 protein gets just one entry, which takes the most common genes and DNA from the rows behind it. TCRdb assigned the V and J calls; the authors' analysis was not used. The sample has roughly 800,000 distinct CDR3 sequences on record, 25% to 30% of them singletons. Approximately 0.6% of the sample belongs to the ten largest clones.

This receptor was taken from a girl between 5 and 17 years old with multiple sclerosis. Sequencing was carried out using blood. Rearrangement joined TRBV12-5 to TRBJ1-2; the D segment cannot be called with confidence. The DNA sequence is as follows: TGTGCTAGTGGTGATGCCTCTACGTTAGCTAACTATGGCTACACCTTC. It specifies CASGDASTLANYGYTF. Reference TRBV12-5 and TRBJ1-2 genes cover what lies past the CDR3, so the full variable domain is DARVTQTPRHKVTEMGQEVTMRCQPILGHNTVFWYRQTMMQGLELLAYFRNRAPLDDSGMPKDRFSAEMPDATLATLKIQPSEPRDSAVYFCASGDASTLANYGYTFGSGTRLTVV.